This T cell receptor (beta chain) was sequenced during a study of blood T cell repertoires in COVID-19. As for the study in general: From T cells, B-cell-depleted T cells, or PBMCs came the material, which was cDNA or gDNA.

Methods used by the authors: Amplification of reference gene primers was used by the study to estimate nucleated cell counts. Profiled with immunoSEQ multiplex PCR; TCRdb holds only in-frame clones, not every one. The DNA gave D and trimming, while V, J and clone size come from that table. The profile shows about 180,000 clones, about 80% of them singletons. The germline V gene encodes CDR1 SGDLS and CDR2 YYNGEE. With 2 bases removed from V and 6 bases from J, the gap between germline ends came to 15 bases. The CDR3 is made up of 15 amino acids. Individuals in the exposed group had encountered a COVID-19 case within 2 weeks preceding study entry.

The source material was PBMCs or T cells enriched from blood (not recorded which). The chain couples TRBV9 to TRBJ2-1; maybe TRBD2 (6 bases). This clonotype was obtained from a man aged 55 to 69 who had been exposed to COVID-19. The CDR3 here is CASSVSQGGLNEQFF. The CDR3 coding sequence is TGTGCCAGCAGCGTTTCGCAGGGAGGCCTCAATGAGCAGTTCTTC.